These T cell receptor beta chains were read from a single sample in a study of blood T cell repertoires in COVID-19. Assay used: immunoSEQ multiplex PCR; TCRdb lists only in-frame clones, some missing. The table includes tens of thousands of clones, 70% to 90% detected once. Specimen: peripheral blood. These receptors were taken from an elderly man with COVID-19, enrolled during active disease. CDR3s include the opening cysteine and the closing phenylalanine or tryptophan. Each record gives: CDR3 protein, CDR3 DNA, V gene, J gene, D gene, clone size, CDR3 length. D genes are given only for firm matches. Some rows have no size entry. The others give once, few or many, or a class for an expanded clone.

CDR3aa: CASSDDVPGRREKLFF
CDR3nt: TGTGCCAGCAGCGATGATGTTCCGGGAAGACGTGAAAAACTGTTTTTT
v_gene: TRBV5-4
j_gene: TRBJ1-4
d_gene: NA
abundance: NA
len: 16

CDR3aa: CASSENGGYEQFF
CDR3nt: TGTGCCAGCAGTGAGAATGGGGGCTACGAGCAGTTCTTC
v_gene: TRBV6-4
j_gene: TRBJ2-1
d_gene: NA
abundance: NA
len: 13

CDR3aa: CASSDRDNRGYEQYF
CDR3nt: TGCGCCAGCAGCGACCGGGACAACAGGGGCTACGAGCAGTACTTC
v_gene: TRBV5-1
j_gene: TRBJ2-7
d_gene: TRBD1
abundance: NA
len: 15

CDR3aa: CASSRGGRETQYF
CDR3nt: TGTGCCAGCAGCCGAGGGGGTAGGGAGACCCAGTACTTC
v_gene: TRBV5-8
j_gene: TRBJ2-5
d_gene: NA
abundance: once
len: 13

CDR3aa: CASSPPGQGGEKLFF
CDR3nt: TGTGCCAGCAGCCCCCCGGGACAGGGCGGTGAAAAACTGTTTTTT
v_gene: TRBV2
j_gene: TRBJ1-4
d_gene: TRBD1
abundance: NA
len: 15

CDR3aa: CASSRASNEKLFF
CDR3nt: TGTGCCAGCTCGAGGGCCAGTAATGAAAAACTGTTTTTT
v_gene: TRBV3-1/TRBV3-2
j_gene: TRBJ1-4
d_gene: NA
abundance: NA
len: 13

CDR3aa: CASSLGQATDTQYF
CDR3nt: TGTGCCAGTAGTCTTGGACAGGCCACAGATACGCAGTATTTT
v_gene: TRBV19
j_gene: TRBJ2-3
d_gene: TRBD1
abundance: NA
len: 14

CDR3aa: CASSQGGQGVSPLHF
CDR3nt: TGTGCCAGCAGCCAAGGGGGACAGGGGGTTTCACCCCTCCACTTT
v_gene: TRBV3-1/TRBV3-2
j_gene: TRBJ1-6
d_gene: TRBD1
abundance: NA
len: 15

CDR3aa: CASSQEPGQGFPDTEAFF
CDR3nt: TGTGCCAGCAGCCAAGAACCGGGACAGGGGTTTCCGGACACTGAAGCTTTCTTT
v_gene: TRBV3-1/TRBV3-2
j_gene: TRBJ1-1
d_gene: TRBD1
abundance: NA
len: 18

CDR3aa: CASSVGTGANTGELFF
CDR3nt: TGTGCCAGCAGTGTAGGGACAGGAGCGAACACCGGGGAGCTGTTTTTT
v_gene: TRBV25-1
j_gene: TRBJ2-2
d_gene: TRBD1
abundance: NA
len: 16